These 13 T cell receptor beta chains were all obtained from the same sample, sequenced in a study of tumor and adjacent non-tumor tissue in lung cancer. RNA was extracted from bulk tissue without any cell sorting. The library came from three nested PCR rounds adapted from ARM-PCR protocols. MiXCR, applied by TCRdb to the multiplex PCR reads, yields one record per CDR3 protein. The sample contains under 150,000 distinct CDR3 sequences, approximately 66% of which appear only once. Sequenced sample: lung tumor tissue. These TCRs come from a man between 60 and 75 years old with small cell lung cancer.

This clonotype was seen at least ten times. The chain combines TRBV29-1 with TRBJ2-5; no reliable D call. V was trimmed by 7 bases and J by 2 bases, leaving 11 bases between them. CDR1 and CDR2 from the germline V gene are SQVTM and ANQGSEA. This CDR3 contains 12 residues. The CDR3 is CSARTPQETQYF. The CDR3 nucleotides read TGCAGCGCAAGGACCCCTCAAGAGACCCAGTACTTC.

V gene TRBV29-1 combines with J gene TRBJ2-3; 7 bases match TRBD2. Germline values: CDR1 SQVTM, CDR2 ANQGSEA. The CDR3 is 14 amino acids. The CDR3 bases are TGCAGTTACGGAAAAGCGGGACTCACAGCTATGCAGTATTTT. Translating gives CSYGKAGLTAMQYF.

Concerning this clonotype itself: The junction departs from the called germline gene at one end, perhaps through a read error. This chain joins TRBV6-1 and TRBJ2-1; TRBD1 is a possible D gene (6 bases). Per germline, CDR1 MNHNS and CDR2 SASEGT. The CDR3 totals 16 residues. The CDR3 nucleotides are TGTGCCAACAGTTCCCGACAGGACCTCTCCTACAATGAGCAGTTCTTC. Its translation is CANSSRQDLSYNEQFF.

With regard to this clonotype: Likely a read error: the CDR3 ends without its conserved phenylalanine or tryptophan. The chain has TRBV11-3 and TRBJ2-7; possible D gene TRBD2, 6 bases. Trimming took 4 bases from V and 6 from J, leaving 13 bases between them. Germline-derived CDR1 and CDR2 are SGHNT and YENEEA. The CDR3 consists of 13 residues. The CDR3 reads CASSSSGGFEQYS. The CDR3 DNA reads TGTGCCAGCAGCTCGAGTGGGGGGTTCGAGCAGTACTCC.

Turning to this clonotype: One end of the junction fails to match germline, which may point to a read error. The V gene is TRBV11-2, the J gene TRBJ2-1; 9 positions match TRBD2. This CDR3 is 17 amino acids long. CDR1 is SGHAT, CDR2 FQNNGV, per germline. For the CDR3, the DNA is TGTGCCAGCAGCCAAGGCCTGGCTAGCGGGAATTACAATGAGCCGTTCTTC. This translates into CASSQGLASGNYNEPFF. Together with reference TRBV11-2 and TRBJ2-1, the CDR3 gives the full variable domain: EAGVAQSPRYKIIEKRQSVAFWCNPISGHATLYWYQQILGQGPKLLIQFQNNGVVDDSQLPKDRFSAERLKGVDSTLKIQPAKLEDSAVYLCASSQGLASGNYNEPFFGPGTRLTVL.

Turning to this clonotype: A junction boundary mismatches the germline segment, possibly from a read error. The chain is built from TRBV12-3 or TRBV12-4 and TRBJ2-1, with TRBD2 identical over 13 bases. This CDR3 comprises 16 residues. The CDR3 coding sequence is TGTGCTAGCAACACACTAGCGGGAGGGAGGGGGAGTGAGCAGTTCTTC. This translates into CASNTLAGGRGSEQFF.

This rearrangement joins TRBV29-1 to TRBJ2-5, with D uncertain. The CDR3 totals 13 residues. Germline-derived CDR1 and CDR2 are SQVTM and ANQGSEA. Trimming pared 4 bases from V and 2 bases from J, leaving 11 bases between. CDR3 region: CSVGHRLQETQYF. CDR3 bases: TGCAGCGTTGGGCACCGGCTTCAAGAGACCCAGTACTTC.

This clonotype was observed a handful of times. The chain couples TRBV5-4 to TRBJ2-1; 9 bases map to TRBD2. CDR1 SGHNT and CDR2 YYREEE come from the germline V gene (reference sequence). CDR3 length: 15 residues. The junction had 7 bases not matched to a gene; V was cut back by 4 bases and J by 5 bases. Written as DNA, the CDR3 is TGTGCCAGCAGCCTTAGCGGGAGAGGTAACAATGAGCAGTTCTTC. It codes for CASSLSGRGNNEQFF.

About this clonotype: This could be a read error, since a much larger clone is one nucleotide away. This chain joins TRBV5-6 and TRBJ1-1; 8 nucleotides line up with TRBD1. Germline-derived CDR1 and CDR2 are SGHDT and YYEEEE. The CDR3 is made up of 15 amino acids. The CDR3 sequence: CASNLTPTGVAEAFF. The CDR3 DNA reads as TGTGCCAGCAACTTGACGCCGACAGGGGTTGCTGAAGCTTTCTTT.

This clonotype was seen a single time. The chain couples TRBV30 to TRBJ2-1; the D gene is possibly TRBD1 (6 bases). Trimming took 0 bases from V and 10 from J, leaving 10 bases between them. The CDR3 has 12 residues. Germline lookup yields CDR1 GTSNPN and CDR2 SVGIG (reference sequence). Here the CDR3 DNA reads TGTGCCTGGAGTGTACAGGGAGAGGAGCAGTTCTTC. Its translation: CAWSVQGEEQFF.

This chain joins TRBV24-1 and TRBJ2-1; D remains unclear. Germline CDR1 reads KGHDR; CDR2 reads SFDVKD. CDR3 length: 12 amino acids. V was shortened by 1 base and J by 12 bases, with 9 bases between the two germline ends. CDR3 amino acids: CATSDFSPPQFF. DNA for the CDR3: TGTGCCACCAGTGATTTTAGTCCTCCGCAGTTCTTC.

This clonotype was counted a few times. The gene calls are TRBV4-1 and TRBJ1-2; D is undetermined. Germline CDR1 is MGHRA and CDR2 is YSYEKL. V was shortened by 8 bases and J by 3 bases, with 16 bases between the two germline ends. CDR3 length: 14 amino acids. This CDR3 reads CASSPKSVDYGYTF. CDR3 bases: TGCGCCAGCTCCCCCAAGTCCGTCGACTATGGCTACACCTTC.

With respect to this clonotype: A read error may account for a junction end that differs from germline. The chain links TRBV5-6 to TRBJ1-6; maybe TRBD1 (5 bases). The CDR3 extends over 14 amino acids. Per the germline V gene, CDR1 is SGHDT and CDR2 is YYEEEE. The chain's CDR3 is CASRTRGFSSPLYF. In DNA, the CDR3 is TGTGCCAGCAGGACTCGGGGGTTTAGTTCACCCCTCTACTTT.